The rows below give T cell receptor beta chains drawn from one sample of a study of blood T cell repertoires in COVID-19. Clones were read by immunoSEQ multiplex PCR, and TCRdb kept only the in-frame ones, dropping some. This sample has 75,000 to 95,000 clones, with roughly 90% found just once. The specimen was peripheral blood. The receptors come from a human donor in a cohort sampled during active COVID-19. The CDR3 runs from the conserved cysteine through the conserved F or W. A D gene is named only where the DNA matches it firmly. Expanded clones get a size class; other rows say once, few or many, or leave the size out.

.	.	TRBV15	TRBJ1-5	CATSKRDFYSNQPQHF	TGTGCCACCAGCAAAAGGGACTTTTATAGCAATCAGCCCCAGCATTTT
TRBD2	.	TRBV27	TRBJ2-7	CASSLGPSGSLFYEQYF	TGTGCCAGCAGTTTAGGACCTAGCGGGAGTCTGTTCTACGAGCAGTACTTC
.	.	TRBV7-9	TRBJ2-2	CASSFSSGELFF	TGTGCCAGCAGCTTCTCCTCCGGGGAGCTGTTTTTT
TRBD1	.	TRBV11-2	TRBJ1-5	CASSLEDRVNQPQHF	TGTGCCAGCAGCTTAGAGGACAGGGTAAATCAGCCCCAGCATTTT
.	.	TRBV2	TRBJ1-4	CASDAGRATNEKLFF	TGTGCCAGCGACGCGGGCCGGGCAACTAATGAAAAACTGTTTTTT
TRBD2	.	TRBV27	TRBJ2-5	CASRSGGPGETQYF	TGTGCCAGCAGGAGCGGGGGCCCCGGGGAGACCCAGTACTTC
TRBD2	.	TRBV4-3	TRBJ2-5	CASSQATSGGRKTQYF	TGCGCCAGCAGCCAAGCGACTAGCGGGGGGAGAAAGACCCAGTACTTC
TRBD1	few	TRBV4-3	TRBJ1-5	CASSLDRGSRQPQHF	TGCGCCAGCAGCCTTGACAGGGGAAGCAGACAGCCCCAGCATTTT
.	.	TRBV27	TRBJ2-2	CASSPTGLGRNTGELFF	TGTGCCAGCAGTCCCACGGGACTCGGGCGGAACACCGGGGAGCTGTTTTTT
.	.	TRBV10-2	TRBJ1-1	CASSSASQAFF	TGCGCCAGCAGTTCCGCGTCCCAAGCTTTCTTT
TRBD1	.	TRBV19	TRBJ1-3	CASSRGQAGSGNTIYF	TGTGCCAGTAGTAGAGGACAGGCTGGCTCTGGAAACACCATATATTTT
.	.	TRBV18	TRBJ2-2	CASSPSEGLELFF	TGTGCCAGCTCACCCTCGGAGGGCCTGGAGCTGTTTTTT
TRBD2	once	TRBV5-4	TRBJ2-7	CASSLAGGHEQYF	TGTGCCAGCAGTCTAGCGGGGGGGCACGAGCAGTACTTC
.	.	TRBV7-8	TRBJ1-4	CASSLQGTNEKLFF	TGTGCCAGCAGCTTACAGGGGACTAATGAAAAACTGTTTTTT
TRBD1	.	TRBV18	TRBJ2-7	CASSPRARGYEQYF	TGTGCCAGCTCACCACGGGCCAGGGGGTACGAGCAGTACTTC
TRBD2	.	TRBV5-1	TRBJ2-3	CASSLVGTSGSDTQYF	TGCGCCAGCAGCTTGGTAGGGACTAGCGGTTCAGATACGCAGTATTTT
TRBD2	.	TRBV5-4	TRBJ2-1	CASSLGPTSGSNEQFF	TGTGCCAGCAGCTTGGGGCCGACTAGCGGGAGCAATGAGCAGTTCTTC
.	.	TRBV19	TRBJ2-3	CASRKQGSTDTQYF	TGTGCCAGTAGGAAACAGGGTTCCACAGATACGCAGTATTTT
.	.	TRBV27	TRBJ1-1	CASSLGQLKTEAFF	TGTGCCAGCAGTTTAGGGCAATTGAAGACTGAAGCTTTCTTT
.	.	TRBV10-1	TRBJ2-7	CASSGLCLSHEQYF	TGCGCCAGCAGTGGACTGTGCCTCTCCCACGAGCAGTACTTC
.	once	TRBV5-1	TRBJ2-1	CASSLVSEGARNEQFF	TGCGCCAGCAGCTTGGTGTCGGAGGGAGCACGAAATGAGCAGTTCTTC
.	.	TRBV5-1	TRBJ2-7	CASSLAAGNEQYF	TGCGCCAGCAGCTTGGCCGCAGGGAACGAGCAGTACTTC
TRBD2	.	TRBV28	TRBJ2-5	CASSPFVGLAGEGNQETQYF	TGTGCCAGCAGTCCTTTCGTCGGACTAGCGGGGGAAGGGAACCAAGAGACCCAGTACTTC
.	.	TRBV7-9	TRBJ2-6	CASSRGQQRTGANVLTF	TGTGCCAGCAGCAGAGGACAGCAGAGGACTGGGGCCAACGTCCTGACTTTC
.	.	TRBV4-2	TRBJ1-6	CASSSESSVLNSPLHF	TGTGCCAGCAGCTCAGAAAGTTCTGTTTTAAATTCACCCCTCCACTTT
.	.	TRBV5-4	TRBJ1-1	CASRRPGTPNTEAFF	TGTGCCAGCAGAAGACCCGGGACACCCAACACTGAAGCTTTCTTT
.	.	TRBV18	TRBJ2-5	CASSPLGARETQYF	TGTGCCAGCTCACCATTGGGGGCTCGAGAGACCCAGTACTTC
.	.	TRBV9	TRBJ1-2	CASSASSGNGYTF	TGTGCCAGCAGCGCTAGTTCAGGGAACGGCTACACCTTC
TRBD1	.	TRBV5-1	TRBJ1-2	CASSVGTGGNGYTF	TGCGCCAGCAGCGTCGGGACAGGGGGTAATGGCTACACCTTC
TRBD2	.	TRBV19	TRBJ2-3	CASSIGLAGVTDTQYF	TGTGCCAGTAGTATAGGACTAGCGGGGGTTACAGATACGCAGTATTTT
TRBD2	.	TRBV2	TRBJ2-7	CASSTGGSYEQYF	TGTGCCTCTTCTACGGGGGGATCCTACGAGCAGTACTTC
.	.	TRBV25-1	TRBJ1-2	CASSDPRVRGYTF	TGTGCCAGCAGTGACCCCAGGGTGCGCGGCTACACCTTC
TRBD2	.	TRBV9	TRBJ2-7	CASSVGGLAGYFYEQYF	TGTGCCAGCAGCGTAGGGGGACTAGCGGGGTACTTTTACGAGCAGTACTTC
.	.	TRBV10-3	TRBJ1-2	CAISAQIYGYTF	TGTGCCATCAGTGCACAGATCTATGGCTACACCTTC
TRBD1	.	TRBV5-1	TRBJ1-1	CASSGTGGGYVTEAFF	TGCGCCAGCAGCGGGACAGGGGGCGGTTATGTCACTGAAGCTTTCTTT
.	.	TRBV7-2	TRBJ1-2	CASSLAGPLRGGYTF	TGTGCCAGCAGCTTAGCCGGCCCGTTAAGAGGTGGCTACACCTTC
.	.	TRBV18	TRBJ2-2	CASSPLEGPLGELFF	TGTGCCAGCTCGCCGCTAGAGGGCCCTCTCGGGGAGCTGTTTTTT
TRBD2	.	TRBV4-3	TRBJ2-5	CASSQGTSGRETQYF	TGCGCCAGCAGCCAAGGGACTAGCGGGAGAGAGACCCAGTACTTC
TRBD1	.	TRBV19	TRBJ1-1	CASSPFDRGLMNTEAFF	TGTGCCAGTAGTCCATTCGACAGGGGACTTATGAACACTGAAGCTTTCTTT
TRBD1	.	TRBV7-2	TRBJ1-5	CASSQGQGSRQPQHF	TGTGCCAGCAGCCAGGGACAGGGCTCCCGTCAGCCCCAGCATTTT